The source of this T cell receptor beta chain is a study of T cells after yellow fever vaccination. Trimming removed 0 bases from V and 3 bases from J; junction bases left unmatched: 5. Germline CDR1 and CDR2: PRHDT and FYEKMQ (reference sequence). This CDR3 spans 16 amino acids. TCRdb re-derived calls from the 5' RACE reads in MiXCR, one entry per CDR3 protein. Among some 560,000 distinct CDR3 sequences listed, 17% were seen once. The TCR originated in a man aged 18-30 years who received the YFV17D yellow fever vaccine. The chain carries TRBV13 and TRBJ2-5, with 9 bases identical to TRBD1. The sequenced sample was PBMCs, obtained about 5 days after the first yellow fever vaccination. This chain's CDR3 is CASSLGRTGEEETQYF. The CDR3 DNA sequence: TGTGCCAGCAGCTTAGGCCGGACAGGGGAGGAAGAGACCCAGTACTTC.